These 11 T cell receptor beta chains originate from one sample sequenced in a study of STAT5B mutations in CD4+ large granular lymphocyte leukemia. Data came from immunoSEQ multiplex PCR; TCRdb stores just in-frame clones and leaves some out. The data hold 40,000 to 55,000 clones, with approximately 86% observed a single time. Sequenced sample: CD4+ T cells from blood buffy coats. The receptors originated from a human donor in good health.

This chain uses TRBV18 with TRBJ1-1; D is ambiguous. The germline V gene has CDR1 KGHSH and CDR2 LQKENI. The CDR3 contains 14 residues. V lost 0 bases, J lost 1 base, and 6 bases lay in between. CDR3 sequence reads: CASSPPSGNTEAFF. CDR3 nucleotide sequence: TGTGCCAGCTCACCACCTTCGGGGAACACTGAAGCTTTCTTT.

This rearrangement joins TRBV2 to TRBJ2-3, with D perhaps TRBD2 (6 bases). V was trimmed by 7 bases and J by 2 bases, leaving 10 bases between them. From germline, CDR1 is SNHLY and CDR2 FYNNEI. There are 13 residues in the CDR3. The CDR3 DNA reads TGTGCCAGCAAATCGCGGGACACAGATACGCAGTATTTT. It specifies CASKSRDTDTQYF.

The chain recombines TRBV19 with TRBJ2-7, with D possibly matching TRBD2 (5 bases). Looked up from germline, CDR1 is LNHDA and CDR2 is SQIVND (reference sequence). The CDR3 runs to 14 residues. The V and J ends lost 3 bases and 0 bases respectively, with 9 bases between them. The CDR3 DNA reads TGTGCCAGTAGTATCCAGCGGAGCTCCTACGAGCAGTACTTC. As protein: CASSIQRSSYEQYF.

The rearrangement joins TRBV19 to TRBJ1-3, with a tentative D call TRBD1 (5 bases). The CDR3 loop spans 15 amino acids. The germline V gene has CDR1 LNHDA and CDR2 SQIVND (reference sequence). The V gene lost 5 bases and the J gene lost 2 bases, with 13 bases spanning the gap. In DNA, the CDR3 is TGTGCCAGTAGTCTCCTCGGGGGAACTGGAAACACCATATATTTT. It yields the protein CASSLLGGTGNTIYF.

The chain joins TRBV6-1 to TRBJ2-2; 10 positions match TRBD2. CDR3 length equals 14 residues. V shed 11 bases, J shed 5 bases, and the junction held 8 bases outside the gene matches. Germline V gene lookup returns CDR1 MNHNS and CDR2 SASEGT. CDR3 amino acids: CAAKREGRTGELFF. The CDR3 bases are TGTGCCGCCAAGCGGGAGGGCCGAACCGGGGAGCTGTTTTTT.

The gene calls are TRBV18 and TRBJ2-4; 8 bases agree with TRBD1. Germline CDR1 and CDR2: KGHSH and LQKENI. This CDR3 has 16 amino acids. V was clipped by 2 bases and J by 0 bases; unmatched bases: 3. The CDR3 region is CASSPRTGTAKNIQYF. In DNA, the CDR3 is TGTGCCAGCTCACCAAGGACAGGGACAGCCAAAAACATTCAGTACTTC.

CDR3 nucleotides: TGTGCCAGCAGCTTAGCAGTCGGGGTCGGTAATCAGCCCCAGCATTTT. Translation: CASSLAVGVGNQPQHF. This chain uses TRBV7-2 with TRBJ1-5; D is ambiguous. Germline CDR1 SGHTA, CDR2 FQGNSA. Trimming left V 0 bases short and J 4 bases short, with 13 bases between. CDR3 length equals 16 residues.

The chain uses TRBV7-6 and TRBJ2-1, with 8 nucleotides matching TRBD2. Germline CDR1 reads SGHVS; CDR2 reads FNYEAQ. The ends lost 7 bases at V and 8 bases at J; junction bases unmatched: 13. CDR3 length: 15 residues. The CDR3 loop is CASTPSGGPNDEQFF. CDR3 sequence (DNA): TGTGCCAGCACCCCTTCGGGAGGGCCGAACGATGAGCAGTTCTTC.

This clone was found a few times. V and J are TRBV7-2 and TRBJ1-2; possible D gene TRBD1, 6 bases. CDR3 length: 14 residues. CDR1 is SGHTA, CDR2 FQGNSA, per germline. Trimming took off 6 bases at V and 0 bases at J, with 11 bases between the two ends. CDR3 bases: TGTGCCAGCAGTTCCAGGACAGCTAACTATGGCTACACCTTC. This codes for CASSSRTANYGYTF.

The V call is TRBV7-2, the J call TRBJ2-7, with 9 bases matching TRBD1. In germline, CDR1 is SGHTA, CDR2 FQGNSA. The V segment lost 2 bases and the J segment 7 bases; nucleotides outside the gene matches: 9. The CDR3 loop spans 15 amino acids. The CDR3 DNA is TGTGCCAGCAGCTTAAAGCGGGACAGGGTTGGGGAGCAGTACTTC. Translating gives CASSLKRDRVGEQYF.

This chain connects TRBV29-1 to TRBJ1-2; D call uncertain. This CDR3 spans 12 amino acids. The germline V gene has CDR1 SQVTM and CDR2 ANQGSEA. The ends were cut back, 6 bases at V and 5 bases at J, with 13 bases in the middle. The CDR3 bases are TGCAGCGTCGCTGCCGGGAGTTATGGCTACACCTTC. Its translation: CSVAAGSYGYTF.